This TCR beta chain came from a study of blood T cell repertoires in COVID-19. Study details: Samples of COVID-19 (acute and convalescent) were obtained from the United States, Italy and Spain. Nucleic acid was either cDNA or gDNA, and it came from T cells, B-cell-depleted T cells, or PBMCs.

Losses at the gene ends were 4 bases for V and 1 base for J; bases not matched to a gene: 6. CDR1 is SGHRS and CDR2 is YFSETQ in the germline V gene. The CDR3 has 16 amino acids. Original processing methods: Reference gene primer amplification gave estimated nucleated cell counts. Sequencing was performed with immunoSEQ multiplex PCR; in TCRdb, only in-frame clones are kept and a portion is missing. Clone size and V and J calls were adopted from that table, with D and trimming inferred from the DNA. In the table there are about 170,000 clones, about 86% of which are singletons. Sequencing was carried out using peripheral blood. The TCR was taken from a human donor with acute or convalescent COVID-19. The donor label of this sample is uncertain. The gene calls are TRBV5-1 and TRBJ2-2; 8 nucleotides agree with TRBD1. CDR3 sequence: CASSVRGQGNTGELFF. CDR3 sequence (DNA): TGCGCCAGCAGCGTCCGAGGACAGGGGAACACCGGGGAGCTGTTTTTT.